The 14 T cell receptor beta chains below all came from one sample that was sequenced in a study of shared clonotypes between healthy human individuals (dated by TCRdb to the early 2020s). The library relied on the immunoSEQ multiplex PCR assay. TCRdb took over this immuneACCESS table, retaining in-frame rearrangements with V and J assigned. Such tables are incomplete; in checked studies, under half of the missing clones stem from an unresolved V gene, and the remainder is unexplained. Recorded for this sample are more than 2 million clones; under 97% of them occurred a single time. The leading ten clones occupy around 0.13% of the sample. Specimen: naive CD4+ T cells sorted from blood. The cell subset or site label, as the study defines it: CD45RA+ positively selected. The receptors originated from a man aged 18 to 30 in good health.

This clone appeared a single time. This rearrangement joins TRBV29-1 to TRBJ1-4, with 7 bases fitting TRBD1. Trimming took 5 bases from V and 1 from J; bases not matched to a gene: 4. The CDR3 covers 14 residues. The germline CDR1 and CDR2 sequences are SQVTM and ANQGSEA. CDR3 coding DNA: TGCAGCGTTAGGGGGCGGTTAACTAATGAAAAACTGTTTTTT. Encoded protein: CSVRGRLTNEKLFF.

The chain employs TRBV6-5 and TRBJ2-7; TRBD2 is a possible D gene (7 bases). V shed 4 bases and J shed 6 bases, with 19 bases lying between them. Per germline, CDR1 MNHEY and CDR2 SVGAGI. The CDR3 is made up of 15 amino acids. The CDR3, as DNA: TGTGCCAGCAGTTTCTCCGGGACAAGGGAGGGCGAGCAGTACTTC. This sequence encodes CASSFSGTREGEQYF.

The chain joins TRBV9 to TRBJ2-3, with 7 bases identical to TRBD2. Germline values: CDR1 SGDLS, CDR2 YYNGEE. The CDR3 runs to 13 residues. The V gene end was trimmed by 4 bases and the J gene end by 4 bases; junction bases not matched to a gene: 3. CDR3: CASSLGLADTQYF. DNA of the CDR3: TGTGCCAGCAGCCTTGGACTAGCAGATACGCAGTATTTT.

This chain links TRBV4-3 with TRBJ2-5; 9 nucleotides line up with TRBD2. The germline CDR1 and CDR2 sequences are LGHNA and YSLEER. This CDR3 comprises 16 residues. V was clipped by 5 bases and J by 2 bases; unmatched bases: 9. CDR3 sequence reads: CASSKAGAGGQETQYF. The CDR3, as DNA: TGCGCCAGCAGCAAGGCTGGAGCGGGAGGACAAGAGACCCAGTACTTC.

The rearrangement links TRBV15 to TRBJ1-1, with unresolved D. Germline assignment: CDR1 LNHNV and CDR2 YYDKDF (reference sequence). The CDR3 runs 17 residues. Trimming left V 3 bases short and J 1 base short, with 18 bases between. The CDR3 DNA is TGTGCCACCAGCAGCGAGCGGGCAGGCAAGGGGAACACTGAAGCTTTCTTT. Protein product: CATSSERAGKGNTEAFF.

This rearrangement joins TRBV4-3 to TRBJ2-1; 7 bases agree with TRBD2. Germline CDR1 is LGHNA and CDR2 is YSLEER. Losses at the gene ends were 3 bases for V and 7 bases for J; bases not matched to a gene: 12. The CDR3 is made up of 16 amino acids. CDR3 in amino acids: CASSQTDRLAWNEQFF. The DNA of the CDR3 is TGCGCCAGCAGCCAGACCGACCGACTAGCATGGAATGAGCAGTTCTTC.

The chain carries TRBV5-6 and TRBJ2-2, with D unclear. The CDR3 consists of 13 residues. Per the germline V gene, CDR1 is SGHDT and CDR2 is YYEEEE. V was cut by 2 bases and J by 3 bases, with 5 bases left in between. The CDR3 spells CASSFGDTGELFF. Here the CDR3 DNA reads TGTGCCAGCAGCTTTGGCGACACCGGGGAGCTGTTTTTT.

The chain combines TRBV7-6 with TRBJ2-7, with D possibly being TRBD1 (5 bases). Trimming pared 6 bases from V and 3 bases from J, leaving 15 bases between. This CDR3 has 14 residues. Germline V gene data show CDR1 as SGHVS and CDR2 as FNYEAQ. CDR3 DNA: TGTGCCAGCAGTCTTCAGGACGGACACTACGAGCAGTACTTC. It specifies CASSLQDGHYEQYF.

CDR3: CASSPISGQGATEAFF. The CDR3 coding sequence is TGTGCCAGCTCACCGATTTCGGGACAGGGGGCTACTGAAGCTTTCTTT. V usage is TRBV18 and J usage is TRBJ1-1; 12 bases are shared with TRBD1. Trimming at V came to 3 bases and at J to 5 bases, leaving 7 bases not matched to a gene. CDR1 is KGHSH, CDR2 LQKENI, per germline. The CDR3 is 16 residues long.

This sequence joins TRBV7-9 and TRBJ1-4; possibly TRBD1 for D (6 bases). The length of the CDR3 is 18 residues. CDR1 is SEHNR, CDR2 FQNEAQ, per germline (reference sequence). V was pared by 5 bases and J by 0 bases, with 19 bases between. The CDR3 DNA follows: TGTGCCAGCAGCACCTCTTACAGGGACGGAGCAACTAATGAAAAACTGTTTTTT. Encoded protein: CASSTSYRDGATNEKLFF. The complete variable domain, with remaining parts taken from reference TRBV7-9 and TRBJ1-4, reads DTGVSQNPRHKITKRGQNVTFRCDPISEHNRLYWYRQTLGQGPEFLTYFQNEAQLEKSRLLSDRFSAERPKGSFSTLEIQRTEQGDSAMYLCASSTSYRDGATNEKLFFGSGTQLSVL.

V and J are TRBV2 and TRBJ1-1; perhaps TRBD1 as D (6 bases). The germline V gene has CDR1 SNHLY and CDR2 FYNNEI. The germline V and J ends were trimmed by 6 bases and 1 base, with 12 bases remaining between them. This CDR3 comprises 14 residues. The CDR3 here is CASRPGAWNTEAFF. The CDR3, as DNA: TGTGCCAGCAGACCGGGGGCCTGGAACACTGAAGCTTTCTTT.

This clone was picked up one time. CDR3 nucleotide sequence: TGCAGCGTAGGTCAGGGGAATTTTGGCACAGATACGCAGTATTTT. Its protein product is CSVGQGNFGTDTQYF. This chain joins TRBV29-1 and TRBJ2-3; D might be TRBD1 (6 bases). This CDR3 comprises 15 residues. The V end was cut by 6 bases, the J end by 1 base, with 17 bases between. Germline lookup yields CDR1 SQVTM and CDR2 ANQGSEA.

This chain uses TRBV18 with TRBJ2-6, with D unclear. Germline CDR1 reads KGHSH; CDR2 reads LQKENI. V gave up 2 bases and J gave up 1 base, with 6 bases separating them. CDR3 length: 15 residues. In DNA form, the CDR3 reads TGTGCCAGCTCACCAGGGGATTCTGGGGCCAACGTCCTGACTTTC. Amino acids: CASSPGDSGANVLTF.

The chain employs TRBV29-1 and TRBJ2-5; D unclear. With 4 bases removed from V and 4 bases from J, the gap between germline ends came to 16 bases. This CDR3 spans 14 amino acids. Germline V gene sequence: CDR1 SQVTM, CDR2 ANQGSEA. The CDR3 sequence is CSVAYGPKVETQYF. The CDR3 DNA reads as TGCAGCGTTGCTTACGGTCCTAAGGTAGAGACCCAGTACTTC. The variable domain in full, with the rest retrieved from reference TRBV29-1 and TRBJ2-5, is SAVISQKPSRDICQRGTSLTIQCQVDSQVTMMFWYRQQPGQSLTLIATANQGSEATYESGFVIDKFPISRPNLTFSTLTVSNMSPEDSSIYLCSVAYGPKVETQYFGPGTRLLVL.